A single sample gave rise to the 17 T cell receptor beta chains below, sequenced in a study of blood T cell repertoires in COVID-19. Profiling relied on immunoSEQ multiplex PCR, and the TCRdb table lists in-frame clones only, not all of them. The repertoire holds more than 150,000 clones, with around 86% as singletons. The sample consisted of peripheral blood. Receptors were obtained from a man in his 60s with acute or convalescent COVID-19.

This clone was recorded once. The chain couples TRBV5-1 to TRBJ2-3, with TRBD2 matching over 12 bases. The CDR3 covers 15 residues. V was clipped by 4 bases and J by 3 bases; unmatched bases: 3. Germline V gives CDR1 SGHRS, CDR2 YFSETQ. Written as DNA, the CDR3 is TGCGCCAGCAGCCCAGGACTAGCGGGAACAGATACGCAGTATTTT. Its translation: CASSPGLAGTDTQYF.

The chain carries TRBV7-5 and TRBJ2-3; TRBD2 is the table's D call and was not checked against the DNA. TRBV7-5 is reported as a pseudogene. This CDR3 is 17 amino acids long. CDR3 nucleotides: TGTGCCAGAAGCTCCAACGGACTAGCGGCTAGCACAGATACGCAGTATTTT. It encodes CARSSNGLAASTDTQYF.

V usage is TRBV6-5 and J usage is TRBJ1-2, with TRBD1 matching over 8 bases. The ends lost 5 bases at V and 6 bases at J; junction bases unmatched: 5. Germline CDR1 and CDR2: MNHEY and SVGAGI. The CDR3 runs to 13 residues. CDR3 region: CASSRQGSDGYTF. CDR3 coding DNA: TGTGCCAGCAGTCGACAGGGGTCGGATGGCTACACCTTC.

This chain uses TRBV28 with TRBJ2-3; unclear D gene. Germline V gives CDR1 MDHEN, CDR2 SYDVKM. The V end lost 6 bases, the J end lost 2 bases, and 15 bases lay between the germline ends. This CDR3 is 15 amino acids long. Here the CDR3 reads CASSSRLGSTDTQYF. The CDR3 DNA is TGTGCCAGCAGCTCCCGACTTGGGTCCACAGATACGCAGTATTTT.

This clone showed up just once. This sequence joins TRBV27 and TRBJ1-1; no clear D gene. The V gene's germline CDR1 is MNHEY and CDR2 SMNVEV (reference sequence). The V end lost 5 bases, the J end lost 6 bases, and 16 bases lay between the germline ends. This CDR3 is built from 14 residues. The CDR3 reads CASSRPAAGAEAFF. The CDR3 nucleotides are TGTGCCAGCAGTAGACCGGCCGCCGGGGCTGAAGCTTTCTTT.

The chain links TRBV5-1 to TRBJ1-5; the match to TRBD1 covers 7 bases. The germline gives CDR1 SGHRS, CDR2 YFSETQ. V dropped 4 bases and J dropped 4; count of bases not matched to a gene: 8. This CDR3 contains 15 residues. As DNA, the CDR3 is TGCGCCAGCAGCGCTGAGACAGGGAGGAATCAGCCCCAGCATTTT. This translates into CASSAETGRNQPQHF.

The J gene is TRBJ2-7, the V gene TRBV15; 11 bases agree with TRBD1. Germline CDR1 and CDR2: LNHNV and YYDKDF (reference sequence). The ends lost 11 bases at V and 2 bases at J; junction bases unmatched: 2. The CDR3 runs to 12 residues. DNA for the CDR3: TGTGCCTCGGGACAGGGGGCCTACGAGCAGTACTTC. This encodes CASGQGAYEQYF.

The rearrangement links TRBV9 to TRBJ1-1; no firm D call. CDR1 is SGDLS, CDR2 YYNGEE, per germline. V was trimmed by 0 bases and J by 7 bases, leaving 10 bases between them. The CDR3 runs 13 residues. CDR3 DNA: TGTGCCAGCAGCGTAGCTACCGGGAATGAAGCTTTCTTT. This codes for CASSVATGNEAFF.

The chain has TRBV10-3 and TRBJ1-3; a weak D match, TRBD1 (5 bases). The CDR3 loop spans 18 amino acids. V was pared by 4 bases and J by 0 bases, with 19 bases between. Per germline, CDR1 ENHRY and CDR2 SYGVKD. CDR3 protein: CAISVTVGGTASGNTIYF. The DNA of the CDR3 is TGTGCCATCAGTGTAACGGTGGGGGGAACGGCCTCTGGAAACACCATATATTTT.

The chain uses TRBV27 and TRBJ2-2, with D possibly being TRBD2 (5 bases). The CDR3 is 16 residues long. CDR1 is MNHEY and CDR2 is SMNVEV in the germline V gene (reference sequence). V dropped 3 bases and J dropped 2 bases, with 13 bases sitting between them. The CDR3, as DNA: TGTGCCAGCAGTTTCGGGGTGGGGTTTAACACCGGGGAGCTGTTTTTT. Its translation is CASSFGVGFNTGELFF.

This chain links TRBV2 with TRBJ1-5; D gene unclear. CDR1 and CDR2 (germline): SNHLY, FYNNEI. Trimming removed 4 bases at V and 2 bases at J, with 12 bases between. This CDR3 contains 15 residues. This chain's CDR3 is CASSGSNGGNQPQHF. CDR3 nucleotides: TGTGCCAGCAGTGGTTCCAACGGGGGCAATCAGCCCCAGCATTTT.

In DNA, the CDR3 is TGTGCCAGCAGCCCGTGGAGGGGGCAGGTTAATTCACCCCTCCACTTT. Protein sequence: CASSPWRGQVNSPLHF. This chain uses TRBV2 with TRBJ1-6; 7 bases match TRBD1. This CDR3 has 16 amino acids. Germline V gene sequence: CDR1 SNHLY, CDR2 FYNNEI. The V gene end was trimmed by 6 bases and the J gene end by 6 bases; junction bases not matched to a gene: 11.

This clone appeared once. The chain uses TRBV18 and TRBJ2-7, with 9 bases aligning to TRBD2. With 2 bases clipped from V and 5 bases from J, the junction kept 4 bases outside the gene matches. Germline assignment: CDR1 KGHSH and CDR2 LQKENI. The CDR3 runs to 14 residues. The CDR3 nucleotides read TGTGCCAGCTCACCAGCGGGAGGGAGCAACGAGCAGTACTTC. This translates into CASSPAGGSNEQYF.

J is TRBJ2-1 and V is TRBV28, with 7 nucleotides matching TRBD1. The CDR3 loop spans 15 amino acids. V was clipped by 3 bases and J by 6 bases; unmatched bases: 8. The germline V gene has CDR1 MDHEN and CDR2 SYDVKM. The CDR3 coding sequence is TGTGCCAGCAGTTTTGCGAGACAGGGTCCCAATGAGCAGTTCTTC. Encoded protein: CASSFARQGPNEQFF. The full variable domain, its missing parts supplied by reference TRBV28 and TRBJ2-1, is DVKVTQSSRYLVKRTGEKVFLECVQDMDHENMFWYRQDPGLGLRLIYFSYDVKMKEKGDIPEGYSVSREKKERFSLILESASTNQTSMYLCASSFARQGPNEQFFGPGTRLTVL.

The chain uses TRBV28 and TRBJ1-2, with a possible D match to TRBD1 (5 bases). Germline V CDR1 and CDR2: MDHEN, SYDVKM. V was trimmed by 6 bases and J by 9 bases, leaving 20 bases between them. This CDR3 region has 14 residues. CDR3 sequence: CASRWTRPPIRYTF. CDR3 DNA: TGTGCCAGCAGATGGACACGGCCTCCTATTCGCTACACCTTC.

The V call is TRBV7-2, the J call TRBJ2-2; 11 bases agree with TRBD2. CDR1 is SGHTA, CDR2 FQGNSA, per germline. Trimming removed 1 base from V and 6 bases from J; junction bases left unmatched: 10. This CDR3 has 18 amino acids. CDR3 coding DNA: TGTGCCAGCAGCTTAGGGGACACTAGCGGGAGAGGACCCGGGGAGCTGTTTTTT. Translation: CASSLGDTSGRGPGELFF.

This clone showed up just a few times. The chain links TRBV5-6 to TRBJ2-7; D may be TRBD1 (5 bases). In germline, CDR1 is SGHDT, CDR2 YYEEEE. The CDR3 consists of 15 residues. The V gene lost 3 bases and the J gene lost 3 bases, with 16 bases spanning the gap. CDR3: CASSSRSGNNYEQYF. The DNA of the CDR3 is TGTGCCAGCAGCTCCCGTTCAGGGAATAACTACGAGCAGTACTTC. Together with reference TRBV5-6 and TRBJ2-7, the CDR3 gives the full variable domain: DAGVTQSPTHLIKTRGQQVTLRCSPKSGHDTVSWYQQALGQGPQFIFQYYEEEERQRGNFPDRFSGHQFPNYSSELNVNALLLGDSALYLCASSSRSGNNYEQYFGPGTRLTVT.